The 3 T cell receptor beta chains below all came from one sample that was sequenced in a study of early stage breast cancer tumors. The assay was immunoSEQ multiplex PCR, and TCRdb's table has in-frame clones only and misses some. Among fewer than 80,000 clones, around 80% were seen once, and the ten largest hold approximately 4.8%. Sample: blood. Every receptor here comes from a person in their 40s with breast cancer.

The chain employs TRBV10-3 and TRBJ2-2; D is undetermined. Germline CDR1 reads ENHRY; CDR2 reads SYGVKD. The CDR3 has 11 amino acids. Trimming took 5 bases from V and 7 from J, leaving 5 bases between them. The CDR3 loop is CAISIGGELFF. CDR3 bases: TGTGCCATCAGTATCGGCGGGGAGCTGTTTTTT.

The V gene is TRBV18, the J gene TRBJ1-1; tentatively, D is TRBD1 (6 bases). The CDR3 sequence is 15 residues long. Deletions cut 0 bases from V and 4 bases from J, with 12 bases between. The germline gives CDR1 KGHSH, CDR2 LQKENI. CDR3 sequence (DNA): TGTGCCAGCTCACCACCCGGCAGGGGAACCACTGAAGCTTTCTTT. It is translated as CASSPPGRGTTEAFF.

The V gene is TRBV5-1, the J gene TRBJ1-4; possible D gene TRBD1, 6 bases. Germline lookup yields CDR1 SGHRS and CDR2 YFSETQ. Trimming shortened V by 3 bases and J by 13 bases, and 13 bases separated the two germline ends. The CDR3 consists of 12 residues. The CDR3, as DNA: TGCGCCAGCAGCTCTAGACAGGAGCGACTGTTTTTT. Its translation: CASSSRQERLFF. Full variable domain (missing parts from reference TRBV5-1 and TRBJ1-4): KAGVTQTPRYLIKTRGQQVTLSCSPISGHRSVSWYQQTPGQGLQFLFEYFSETQRNKGNFPGRFSGRQFSNSRSEMNVSTLELGDSALYLCASSSRQERLFFGSGTQLSVL.